A selection of T cell receptor beta chains follows, all from one sample in a study of shared clonotypes between healthy human individuals. Some clones are missing from TCRdb's copy, which holds only in-frame ones; the method was immunoSEQ multiplex PCR. The table lists under 1,100,000 clones, under 80% of them singletons. The sequenced sample consisted of memory CD4+ T cells sorted from blood. The receptors were gathered from a man aged 18-30 years in good health. CDR3s include the opening cysteine and the closing phenylalanine or tryptophan. A D gene is named only where the DNA matches it firmly. The size of a clone is reported for some rows only, either as once, few or many, or as a class for expanded clones.

d_gene | j_gene | abundance | v_gene | CDR3nt | CDR3aa
NA | TRBJ1-6 | NA | TRBV18 | TGTGCCAGCTCTCAACAGGGAGGTAATTCACCCCTCCACTTT | CASSQQGGNSPLHF
NA | TRBJ1-1 | NA | TRBV20-1 | TGCAGTGCGGCCGCGAACACTGAAGCTTTCTTT | CSAAANTEAFF
NA | TRBJ2-3 | many | TRBV7-2 | TGTGCCAGCAGCTTAAACAGATTGGATACGCAGTATTTT | CASSLNRLDTQYF
TRBD1 | TRBJ2-6 | once | TRBV27 | TGTGCCAGCGGTAGACAGGGGGCGATTTCAGGCTCTGGGGCCAACGTCCTGACTTTC | CASGRQGAISGSGANVLTF
NA | TRBJ2-1 | NA | TRBV6-5 | TGTGCCAGCTCTGGGGGCCAGGGGAGCAATGAGCAGTTCTTC | CASSGGQGSNEQFF
NA | TRBJ2-3 | NA | TRBV7-9 | TGTGCCAGCAGACCCGATGGAGATACGCAGTATTTT | CASRPDGDTQYF
TRBD2 | TRBJ2-3 | NA | TRBV7-6 | TGTGCCAGCAGGCCCTGGACTAGCGGGGGCCTCACAGATACGCAGTATTTT | CASRPWTSGGLTDTQYF
NA | TRBJ1-4 | NA | TRBV7-9 | TGTGCCAGCAGCTTAAGGGACAATAATGAAAAACTGTTTTTT | CASSLRDNNEKLFF
TRBD2 | TRBJ2-1 | NA | TRBV5-1 | TGCGCCAGCAGCTCCCAGGGGCGGGGGGGCTACAATGAGCAGTTCTTC | CASSSQGRGGYNEQFF
NA | TRBJ1-2 | NA | TRBV19 | TGTGCCAGTACCCGAGCAGGGGAACCCTATGGCTACACCTTC | CASTRAGEPYGYTF
TRBD1 | TRBJ1-1 | few | TRBV2 | TGTGCCAGCAGAGACAGGACAGGGGGGTATGAAGCTTTCTTT | CASRDRTGGYEAFF
NA | TRBJ1-2 | NA | TRBV5-1 | TGCGCCAGCAGCCGCGGATCCCCCTATAACTATGGCTACACCTTC | CASSRGSPYNYGYTF
NA | TRBJ2-5 | NA | TRBV11-2 | TGTGCCAGCAGCGTACGGGGTTTGGAGACCCAGTACTTC | CASSVRGLETQYF
NA | TRBJ2-3 | many | TRBV5-4 | TGTGCCAGCAGCCTCGACCCGTTCAGCACAGATACGCAGTATTTT | CASSLDPFSTDTQYF
NA | TRBJ2-7 | few | TRBV11-3 | TGTGCCAGCAGCTTAGGCCAGGGCGAGCAGTACTTC | CASSLGQGEQYF
NA | TRBJ2-7 | NA | TRBV6-1 | TGTGCCAGCAGTGAACAATCTTCGGGGCGATCCTACGAGCAGTACTTC | CASSEQSSGRSYEQYF
TRBD1 | TRBJ1-1 | few | TRBV5-1 | TGCGCCAGCAGCTCGGGACAGCGGTTACAGACTGAAGCTTTCTTT | CASSSGQRLQTEAFF
NA | TRBJ1-2 | NA | TRBV20-1 | TGCAGTGCCCCGGGTGTCTATGGCTACACCTTC | CSAPGVYGYTF
TRBD2 | TRBJ2-1 | NA | TRBV5-4 | TGTGCCAGCAGCTTAGCGGGAGAGCCCTACAATGAGCAGTTCTTC | CASSLAGEPYNEQFF
NA | TRBJ2-3 | NA | TRBV27 | TGTGCCAGCGCCCGCCTCGACAGACAGACCCGTCAGTATTTT | CASARLDRQTRQYF
NA | TRBJ2-3 | NA | TRBV5-4 | TGTGCCAGCAGCTCCCCGGGGAAAAAGTCAGATACGCAGTATTTT | CASSSPGKKSDTQYF
NA | TRBJ1-1 | NA | TRBV10-1 | TGCGCCAGCACCCCGGATAGGATGAACACTGAAGCTTTCTTT | CASTPDRMNTEAFF
NA | TRBJ1-5 | NA | TRBV6-1 | TGTGCCAGCAGGTACAGAGCCAATCAGCCCCAGCATTTT | CASRYRANQPQHF
NA | TRBJ1-2 | NA | TRBV6-5 | TGTGCCAGCAGACCCGCGATAGGGGGCTACACCTTC | CASRPAIGGYTF
NA | TRBJ1-5 | NA | TRBV2 | TGTGCCAGCAGGGGGCGGGGGAGTCAGCCCCAGCATTTT | CASRGRGSQPQHF
TRBD1 | TRBJ1-2 | many | TRBV7-9 | TGTGCCAGCAGCCCACTAACAGGGGTCGGAAGCTATGGCTACACCTTC | CASSPLTGVGSYGYTF